The 4 T cell receptor beta chains below were found in one sample sequenced in a study of T cell changes during pregnancy in multiple sclerosis. Sequencing used immunoSEQ multiplex PCR; TCRdb keeps in-frame clones, though not all of them. Here the sample spans about 70,000 clones, 85% to 95% being singletons. Here the sequenced sample was peripheral blood, taken before pregnancy. The receptors shown here come from a female donor with multiple sclerosis, enrolled in a pregnancy study.

The chain links TRBV5-6 to TRBJ2-4, with D tentatively TRBD2 (6 bases). V lost 2 bases and J 0 bases, leaving 6 bases between the germline ends. CDR3 size: 14 residues. CDR1 is SGHDT, CDR2 YYEEEE, per germline. DNA for the CDR3: TGTGCCAGCAGCTTAGCGGGAGCCAAAAACATTCAGTACTTC. Its translation is CASSLAGAKNIQYF.

The J gene is TRBJ2-7, the V gene TRBV7-9; tentative D call: TRBD2 (6 bases). Germline values: CDR1 SEHNR, CDR2 FQNEAQ (reference sequence). The CDR3 length is 13 residues. The V and J ends lost 5 bases and 2 bases respectively, with 10 bases between them. CDR3 bases: TGTGCCAGCAGCCGGGACTCGACCTACGAGCAGTACTTC. Its translation is CASSRDSTYEQYF.

V is TRBV28 and J is TRBJ2-7; 9 positions agree with TRBD1. Trimming cost V 3 bases and J 2 bases; bases outside gene matches: 2. The CDR3 is made up of 14 amino acids. Germline V gene lookup returns CDR1 MDHEN and CDR2 SYDVKM. The CDR3 coding sequence is TGTGCCAGCAGTTTCGGGGACAGGGCCTACGAGCAGTACTTC. The encoded protein is CASSFGDRAYEQYF.

The rearrangement links TRBV18 to TRBJ2-1; 11 bases match TRBD1. Germline V gene sequence: CDR1 KGHSH, CDR2 LQKENI. J gave up 7 bases and V 2 bases, and 1 base lay outside the gene matches. CDR3 length: 14 amino acids. In DNA, the CDR3 is TGTGCCAGCTCACCAGGGACAGGGGGGAATGAGCAGTTCTTC. Protein: CASSPGTGGNEQFF.